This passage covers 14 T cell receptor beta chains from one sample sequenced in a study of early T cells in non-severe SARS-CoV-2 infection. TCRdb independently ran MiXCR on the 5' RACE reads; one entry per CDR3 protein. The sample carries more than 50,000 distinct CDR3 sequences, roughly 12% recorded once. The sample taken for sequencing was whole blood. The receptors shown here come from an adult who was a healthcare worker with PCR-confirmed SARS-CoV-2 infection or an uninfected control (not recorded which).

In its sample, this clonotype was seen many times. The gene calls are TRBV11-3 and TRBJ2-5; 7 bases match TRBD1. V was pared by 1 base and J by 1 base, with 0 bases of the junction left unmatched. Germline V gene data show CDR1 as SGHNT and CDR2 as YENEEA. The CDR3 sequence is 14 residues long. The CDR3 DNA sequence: TGTGCCAGCAGCTTAGGACAGGGCCAAGAGACCCAGTACTTC. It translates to CASSLGQGQETQYF.

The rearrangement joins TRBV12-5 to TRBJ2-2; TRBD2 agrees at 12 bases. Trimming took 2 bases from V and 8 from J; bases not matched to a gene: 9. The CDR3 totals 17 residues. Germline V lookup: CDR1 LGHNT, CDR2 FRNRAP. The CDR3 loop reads CASGLSPTSGSPGELFF. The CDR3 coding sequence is TGTGCTAGTGGTTTGTCACCGACTAGCGGGAGCCCGGGGGAGCTGTTTTTT.

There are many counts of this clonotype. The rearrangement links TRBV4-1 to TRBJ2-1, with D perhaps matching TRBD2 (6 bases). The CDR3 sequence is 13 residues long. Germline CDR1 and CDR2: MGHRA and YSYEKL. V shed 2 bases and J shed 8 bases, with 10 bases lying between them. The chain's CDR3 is CASSQNTGDEQFF. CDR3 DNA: TGCGCCAGCAGCCAAAACACGGGGGATGAGCAGTTCTTC.

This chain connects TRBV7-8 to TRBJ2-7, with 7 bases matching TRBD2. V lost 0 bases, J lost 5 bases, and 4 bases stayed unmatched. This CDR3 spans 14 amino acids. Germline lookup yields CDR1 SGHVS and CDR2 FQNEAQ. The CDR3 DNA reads TGTGCCAGCAGCTTAGCCGACCGGGAGGACGAGCAGTACTTC. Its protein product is CASSLADREDEQYF. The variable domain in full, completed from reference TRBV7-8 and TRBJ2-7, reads GAGVSQSPRYKVAKRGQDVALRCDPISGHVSLFWYQQALGQGPEFLTYFQNEAQLDKSGLPSDRFFAERPEGSVSTLKIQRTQQEDSAVYLCASSLADREDEQYFGPGTRLTVT.

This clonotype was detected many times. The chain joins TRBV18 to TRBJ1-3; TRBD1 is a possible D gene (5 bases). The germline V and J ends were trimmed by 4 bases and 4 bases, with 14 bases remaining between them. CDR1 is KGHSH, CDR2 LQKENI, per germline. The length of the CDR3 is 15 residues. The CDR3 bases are TGTGCCAGCTCACAGGGGACGGGCGGCGGAAACACCATATATTTT. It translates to CASSQGTGGGNTIYF.

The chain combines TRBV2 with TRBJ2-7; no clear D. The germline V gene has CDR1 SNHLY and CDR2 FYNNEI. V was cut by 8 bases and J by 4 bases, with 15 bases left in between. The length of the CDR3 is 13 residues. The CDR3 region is CASSRDLPYEQYF. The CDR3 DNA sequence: TGTGCCAGCTCTCGTGACCTACCTTACGAGCAGTACTTC.

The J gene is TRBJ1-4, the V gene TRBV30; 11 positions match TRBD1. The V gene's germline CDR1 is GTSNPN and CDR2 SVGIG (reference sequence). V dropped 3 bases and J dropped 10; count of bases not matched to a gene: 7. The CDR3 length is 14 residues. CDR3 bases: TGTGCCTGGAGAAGCAGGGGGACAGGGGGAAAACTGTTTTTT. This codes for CAWRSRGTGGKLFF.

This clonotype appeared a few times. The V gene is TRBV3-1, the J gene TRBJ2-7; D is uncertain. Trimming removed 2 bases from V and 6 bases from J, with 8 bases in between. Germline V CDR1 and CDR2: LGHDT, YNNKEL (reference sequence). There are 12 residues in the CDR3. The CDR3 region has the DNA TGTGCCAGCAGCCAATCCAACCTCGAGCAGTACTTC. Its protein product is CASSQSNLEQYF.

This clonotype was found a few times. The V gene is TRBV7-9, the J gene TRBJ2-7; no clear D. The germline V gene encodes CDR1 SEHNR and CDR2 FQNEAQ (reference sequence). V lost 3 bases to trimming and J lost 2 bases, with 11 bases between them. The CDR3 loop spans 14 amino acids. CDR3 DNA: TGTGCCAGCAGCTTTGGCCTAACACCCTACGAGCAGTACTTC. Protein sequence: CASSFGLTPYEQYF.

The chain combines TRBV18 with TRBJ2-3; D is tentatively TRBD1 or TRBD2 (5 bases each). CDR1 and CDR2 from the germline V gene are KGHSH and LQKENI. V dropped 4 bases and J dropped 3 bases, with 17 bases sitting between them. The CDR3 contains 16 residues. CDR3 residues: CASSLNRDVGTDTQYF. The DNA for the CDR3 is TGTGCCAGCTCACTCAACCGGGACGTTGGGACAGATACGCAGTATTTT.

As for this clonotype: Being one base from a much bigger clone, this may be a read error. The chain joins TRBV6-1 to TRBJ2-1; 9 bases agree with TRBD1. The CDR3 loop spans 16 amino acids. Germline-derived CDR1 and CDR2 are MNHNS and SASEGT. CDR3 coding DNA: TGTGCCAGCAGTTCCTTCGCGGGACAGGGCTACAAAGAGCAGTTCTTC. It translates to CASSSFAGQGYKEQFF.

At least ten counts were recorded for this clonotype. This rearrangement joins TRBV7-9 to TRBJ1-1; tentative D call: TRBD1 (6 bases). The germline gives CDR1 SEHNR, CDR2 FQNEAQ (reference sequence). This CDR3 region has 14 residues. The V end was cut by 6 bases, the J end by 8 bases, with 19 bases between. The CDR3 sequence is CASSTRAGELEAFF. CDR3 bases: TGTGCCAGCAGTACGCGGGCAGGGGAGTTGGAAGCTTTCTTT. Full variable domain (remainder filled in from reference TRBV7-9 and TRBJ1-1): DTGVSQNPRHKITKRGQNVTFRCDPISEHNRLYWYRQTLGQGPEFLTYFQNEAQLEKSRLLSDRFSAERPKGSFSTLEIQRTEQGDSAMYLCASSTRAGELEAFFGQGTRLTVV.

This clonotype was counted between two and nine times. CDR3 residues: CASSRVAGEQYF. The CDR3 coding sequence is TGTGCCAGCAGCAGGGTGGCGGGAGAACAGTACTTC. V and J are TRBV6-5 and TRBJ2-7; 7 bases are a match to TRBD2. The J segment lost 10 bases and the V segment lost 6 bases, leaving 9 bases of the junction unmatched. From germline, CDR1 is MNHEY and CDR2 SVGAGI. There are 12 residues in the CDR3.

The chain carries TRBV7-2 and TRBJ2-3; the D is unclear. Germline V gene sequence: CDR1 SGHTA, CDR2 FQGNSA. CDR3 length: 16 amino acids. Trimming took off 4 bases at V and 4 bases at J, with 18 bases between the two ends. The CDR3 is CASSYAARSTADTQYF. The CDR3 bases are TGTGCCAGCAGCTACGCCGCCCGGTCCACAGCAGATACGCAGTATTTT.